These 28 T cell receptor beta chains came from one sample sequenced in a study of CD8 T cells in Susac syndrome. Random hexamers primed reverse transcription of roughly 0.5 to 1 ug RNA. TCRdb reprocessed the immunoSEQ multiplex PCR reads with MiXCR, giving one entry per CDR3 protein. The table shows about 100,000 distinct CDR3 sequences, with 95% occurring only once. Sequencing was carried out using CD8+ T cells from PBMCs. The receptors here all came from a human donor with Susac syndrome.

The rearrangement links TRBV9 to TRBJ2-5; tentative D call: TRBD2 (6 bases). Deletions cut 4 bases from V and 4 bases from J, with 14 bases between. CDR3 size: 14 residues. Germline V lookup: CDR1 SGDLS, CDR2 YYNGEE. CDR3 protein: CASSHYGSGETQYF. CDR3 nucleotides: TGTGCCAGCAGCCATTACGGGAGCGGAGAGACCCAGTACTTC.

The V call is TRBV7-3, the J call TRBJ2-5, with D unresolved. Trimming left V 4 bases short and J 4 bases short, with 10 bases between. The CDR3 is 13 amino acids. Germline V gene data show CDR1 as SGHTA and CDR2 as FQGTGA. Here the CDR3 reads CASSSDEGETQYF. CDR3 DNA sequence: TGTGCCAGCAGCTCGGACGAAGGAGAGACCCAGTACTTC.

The CDR3 sequence: CASSQESPTTNSYEQYF. For the CDR3, the DNA is TGCGCCAGCAGCCAAGAGTCTCCGACCACGAACTCCTACGAGCAGTACTTC. The chain carries TRBV4-1 and TRBJ2-7; D not certain. Per germline, CDR1 MGHRA and CDR2 YSYEKL. The ends were cut back, 0 bases at V and 0 bases at J, with 15 bases in the middle. The CDR3 contains 17 residues.

The gene calls are TRBV5-4 and TRBJ1-2; 11 bases align to TRBD1. This CDR3 comprises 13 residues. CDR1 SGHNT and CDR2 YYREEE come from the germline V gene (reference sequence). The junction had 3 bases not matched to a gene; V was cut back by 4 bases and J by 7 bases. CDR3 amino acids: CASSPGQGVGYTF. The CDR3 DNA follows: TGTGCCAGCAGCCCGGGACAGGGGGTTGGCTACACCTTC.

This chain uses TRBV20-1 with TRBJ2-1, with 12 positions matching TRBD2. Germline loops: CDR1 DFQATT, CDR2 SNEGSKA (reference sequence). This CDR3 has 19 residues. The V and J ends lost 2 bases and 0 bases, in that order; junction bases with no gene match: 11. For the CDR3, the DNA is TGCAGTGCTAGAAAAGCGGCTAGCGGGGGGGGATACTCCTACAATGAGCAGTTCTTC. It specifies CSARKAASGGGYSYNEQFF.

The chain couples TRBV20-1 to TRBJ1-2; 7 bases map to TRBD1. V lost 6 bases and J lost 2; bases outside the gene matches: 9. This CDR3 spans 14 amino acids. CDR1 and CDR2 (germline): DFQATT, SNEGSKA (reference sequence). The CDR3 nucleotides read TGCAGTGCCAGCCAGGGGGGGCAAAACTATGGCTACACCTTC. Residues: CSASQGGQNYGYTF.

This chain connects TRBV14 to TRBJ1-2; TRBD1 matches 9 bases. The J segment lost 4 bases and the V segment lost 0 bases, leaving 12 bases of the junction unmatched. Germline CDR1 and CDR2: SGHDN and FVKESK. The CDR3 runs 18 residues. The CDR3 sequence is CASSQDGPGTGRGYGYTF. The CDR3 DNA is TGTGCCAGCAGCCAAGATGGCCCCGGGACAGGGAGGGGCTATGGCTACACCTTC.

CDR3 DNA: TGTGCCAGCAGTAGTAGGGGTCACGGGGAGCTGTTTTTT. It specifies CASSSRGHGELFF. The chain links TRBV6-5 to TRBJ2-2, with D possibly being TRBD1 (5 bases). Per the germline V gene, CDR1 is MNHEY and CDR2 is SVGAGI. Trimming removed 5 bases at V and 7 bases at J, with 11 bases between. The CDR3 contains 13 residues.

The rearrangement joins TRBV2 to TRBJ1-2; D might be TRBD1 (5 bases). This CDR3 has 11 residues. Per germline, CDR1 SNHLY and CDR2 FYNNEI. The CDR3 DNA reads as TGTGCAGGGTGGGGACGGAGTGGCTACACCTTC. It is translated as CAGWGRSGYTF.

V gene TRBV28 combines with J gene TRBJ2-5, with 8 nucleotides matching TRBD1. Germline CDR1 MDHEN, CDR2 SYDVKM. V gave up 3 bases and J gave up 4 bases; unmatched junction bases: 10. The CDR3 totals 16 residues. DNA of the CDR3: TGTGCCAGCAGTTTCAACGCGCCCAGGGGGCTAGAGACCCAGTACTTC. This encodes CASSFNAPRGLETQYF.

This rearrangement joins TRBV3-1 to TRBJ2-7; D gene unclear. Germline CDR1 is LGHDT and CDR2 is YNNKEL (reference sequence). Trimming shortened V by 1 base and J by 2 bases, and 6 bases separated the two germline ends. This CDR3 has 13 residues. Here the CDR3 reads CASSQVYPYEQYF. The DNA for the CDR3 is TGTGCCAGCAGCCAAGTCTACCCCTACGAGCAGTACTTC.

The V and J genes are TRBV6-5 and TRBJ1-3; D is uncertain. The CDR3 runs 14 residues. V was trimmed by 2 bases and J by 7 bases, leaving 12 bases between them. Per germline, CDR1 MNHEY and CDR2 SVGAGI. The CDR3: CASSYDWGRNTIYF. As DNA, the CDR3 is TGTGCCAGCAGTTACGACTGGGGTAGGAACACCATATATTTT.

The chain recombines TRBV23-1 with TRBJ2-3; a possible D gene is TRBD2 (5 bases). TRBV23-1 is an ORF for which the function is uncertain. Trimming pared 4 bases from V and 6 bases from J, leaving 14 bases between. The CDR3 sequence is 14 residues long. In DNA form, the CDR3 reads TGCGCCAGCAGTCCCCCAGGAGGAGGTGATACGCAGTATTTT. Encoded protein: CASSPPGGGDTQYF.

V gene TRBV6-5 combines with J gene TRBJ2-3, with TRBD2 identical over 12 bases. V was clipped by 1 base and J by 5 bases; unmatched bases: 4. Germline lookup yields CDR1 MNHEY and CDR2 SVGAGI. This CDR3 comprises 16 residues. The CDR3 DNA reads TGTGCCAGCAGTTACTTACTAGCGGGGGGCGGAGATACGCAGTATTTT. The encoded protein is CASSYLLAGGGDTQYF.

V and J are TRBV5-1 and TRBJ2-5, with a weak D call TRBD1 (5 bases). This CDR3 has 14 residues. Germline CDR1 and CDR2: SGHRS and YFSETQ. The V end lost 0 bases, the J end lost 5 bases, and 11 bases lay between the germline ends. CDR3 nucleotides: TGCGCCAGCAGCTTGGACAGGCCCGGGGAGACCCAGTACTTC. Translated, it gives CASSLDRPGETQYF.

This clonotype was seen only once. The V gene is TRBV28, the J gene TRBJ2-5; maybe TRBD1 (7 bases). This CDR3 comprises 14 residues. V lost 5 bases, J lost 6 bases, and 16 bases lay in between. CDR1 is MDHEN and CDR2 is SYDVKM in the germline V gene. CDR3 residues: CASSPSQGRKTQYF. CDR3 nucleotides: TGTGCCAGCAGTCCCTCACAGGGGAGGAAGACCCAGTACTTC.

V gene TRBV13 combines with J gene TRBJ1-1; maybe TRBD1 (6 bases). The length of the CDR3 is 16 residues. The V and J ends lost 0 bases and 7 bases respectively, with 18 bases between them. The germline V gene has CDR1 PRHDT and CDR2 FYEKMQ (reference sequence). The CDR3 DNA reads as TGTGCCAGCAGCTTAGGGGCTTCGGGACAAGACGTTGAAGCTTTCTTT. This codes for CASSLGASGQDVEAFF.

The chain couples TRBV15 to TRBJ2-3; 7 bases fit TRBD1. Germline assignment: CDR1 LNHNV and CDR2 YYDKDF (reference sequence). Trimming cost V 5 bases and J 2 bases; bases outside gene matches: 1. The CDR3 is 13 amino acids. CDR3 amino acids: CATSGTVTDTQYF. In DNA form, the CDR3 reads TGTGCCACCAGCGGGACAGTCACAGATACGCAGTATTTT. The full variable domain, rest sourced from reference TRBV15 and TRBJ2-3, is DAMVIQNPRYQVTQFGKPVTLSCSQTLNHNVMYWYQQKSSQAPKLLFHYYDKDFNNEADTPDNFQSRRPNTSFCFLDIRSPGLGDTAMYLCATSGTVTDTQYFGPGTRLTVL.

The gene calls are TRBV3-1 and TRBJ1-2; D not certain. The ends were cut back, 4 bases at V and 0 bases at J, with 6 bases in the middle. The length of the CDR3 is 13 residues. CDR1 and CDR2 from the germline V gene are LGHDT and YNNKEL (reference sequence). The CDR3 here is CASSPLANYGYTF. The CDR3 DNA follows: TGTGCCAGCAGCCCCCTGGCTAACTATGGCTACACCTTC.

The V call is TRBV7-9, the J call TRBJ2-1; D is tentatively TRBD1 or TRBD2 (6 bases each). The CDR3 covers 14 residues. Deletions cut 2 bases from V and 7 bases from J, with 12 bases between. Germline values: CDR1 SEHNR, CDR2 FQNEAQ (reference sequence). This CDR3 is CASSLQLGGNEQFF. In DNA form, the CDR3 reads TGTGCCAGCAGCTTACAACTAGGGGGGAATGAGCAGTTCTTC. The variable domain in full, completed from reference TRBV7-9 and TRBJ2-1, reads DTGVSQNPRHKITKRGQNVTFRCDPISEHNRLYWYRQTLGQGPEFLTYFQNEAQLEKSRLLSDRFSAERPKGSFSTLEIQRTEQGDSAMYLCASSLQLGGNEQFFGPGTRLTVL.

J is TRBJ2-4 and V is TRBV15; D remains unclear. CDR1 is LNHNV and CDR2 is YYDKDF in the germline V gene (reference sequence). The CDR3 contains 17 residues. Deletions cut 0 bases from V and 0 bases from J, with 12 bases between. This chain's CDR3 is CATSRDPGRLAKNIQYF. CDR3 coding DNA: TGTGCCACCAGCAGAGATCCTGGGCGGCTAGCCAAAAACATTCAGTACTTC.

This CDR3 reads CASSFRSTYEQYF. The CDR3 coding sequence is TGTGCCAGCAGCTTTCGATCAACCTACGAGCAGTACTTC. V usage is TRBV13 and J usage is TRBJ2-7; D not certain. Between the trimmed V and J ends, which lost 3 bases and 2 bases, there was a span of 8 bases. The CDR3 covers 13 residues. CDR1 is PRHDT and CDR2 is FYEKMQ in the germline V gene (reference sequence).

The chain combines TRBV19 with TRBJ2-7; no clear D. The CDR3 runs to 14 residues. Per the germline V gene, CDR1 is LNHDA and CDR2 is SQIVND (reference sequence). Trimming took 3 bases from V and 2 from J, leaving 11 bases between them. CDR3 in amino acids: CASSITWPPYEQYF. The CDR3 DNA sequence: TGTGCCAGTAGTATCACCTGGCCCCCCTACGAGCAGTACTTC.

This clonotype was counted between two and nine times. The genes are TRBV29-1 and TRBJ1-2; D gene ambiguous. The CDR3 spans 9 residues. V lost 0 bases, J lost 7 bases, and 0 bases lay in between. Germline V gene data show CDR1 as SQVTM and CDR2 as ANQGSEA. Here the CDR3 reads CSVEDGYTF. CDR3 sequence (DNA): TGCAGCGTTGAAGATGGCTACACCTTC.

The chain uses TRBV9 and TRBJ2-2, with TRBD1 matching 8 bases. Per the germline V gene, CDR1 is SGDLS and CDR2 is YYNGEE. The CDR3 spans 15 residues. Trimming at V came to 5 bases and at J to 6 bases, leaving 9 bases not matched to a gene. DNA of the CDR3: TGTGCCAGCAGGGCTACAGGGGGTCGGGCCGGGGAGCTGTTTTTT. Protein sequence: CASRATGGRAGELFF.

This chain connects TRBV7-6 to TRBJ1-5; possibly TRBD1 for D (5 bases). Trimming took off 6 bases at V and 4 bases at J, with 16 bases between the two ends. The CDR3 runs to 15 residues. The germline gives CDR1 SGHVS, CDR2 FNYEAQ. The CDR3 protein is CASRPGTAQNQPQHF. The CDR3 DNA reads as TGTGCCAGCAGGCCTGGGACGGCGCAGAATCAGCCCCAGCATTTT.

The genes are TRBV15 and TRBJ2-7; D is possibly TRBD2 (6 bases). The ends were cut back, 0 bases at V and 2 bases at J, with 20 bases in the middle. In germline, CDR1 is LNHNV, CDR2 YYDKDF (reference sequence). The CDR3 runs 18 residues. The CDR3 DNA sequence: TGTGCCACCAGCAGAGATTCGGTCTGGGAGGCCTTTCCCTACGAGCAGTACTTC. Translation gives CATSRDSVWEAFPYEQYF.

The V call is TRBV6-5, the J call TRBJ2-5; weak D call: TRBD2 (6 bases). CDR3 length equals 15 residues. V was shortened by 0 bases and J by 3 bases, with 11 bases between the two germline ends. The germline CDR1 and CDR2 sequences are MNHEY and SVGAGI. The CDR3 bases are TGTGCCAGCAGTTACTCCGTGACTAGGGAAGAGACCCAGTACTTC. It encodes CASSYSVTREETQYF.